One and the same sample provided the 18 T cell receptor beta chains below, sequenced in a study of post-analysis software for immune sequencing data. Regarding the study as a whole: About five TRBV segments, including TRBV5-6, TRBV5-1 and TRBV20-1, were more frequent in patients than controls.

Carried by the TCR beta cDNA libraries were unique molecular identifiers. TCRdb passed the PCR reads through MiXCR, listing each CDR3 protein once. The sample holds some 690,000 distinct CDR3 sequences, 25% to 30% seen once. For these receptors, no antigen is known. The sample consisted of blood. Receptor source: a girl between 10 and 17 years old with multiple sclerosis.

The rearrangement links TRBV6-2 or TRBV6-3 to TRBJ2-7; D is ambiguous. Germline CDR1 is MNHEY and CDR2 is SVGEGT. Trimming took 5 bases from V and 3 from J, leaving 5 bases between them. CDR3 length equals 11 residues. CDR3 sequence: CASSHHYEQYF. Written as DNA, the CDR3 is TGTGCCAGCAGTCACCACTACGAGCAGTACTTC.

The chain combines TRBV14 with TRBJ1-2; 7 nucleotides line up with TRBD1. Trimming cost V 4 bases and J 5 bases; bases outside gene matches: 4. The CDR3 covers 13 residues. Per the germline V gene, CDR1 is SGHDN and CDR2 is FVKESK. CDR3 nucleotide sequence: TGTGCCAGCAGCCGAGGGACAGCGTATGGCTACACCTTC. Protein product: CASSRGTAYGYTF.

This clonotype was seen a few times. The chain uses TRBV12-3 or TRBV12-4 and TRBJ2-5; D gene unclear. The CDR3 spans 17 residues. The V end lost 2 bases, the J end lost 2 bases, and 18 bases lay between the germline ends. CDR3 loop: CASSLYLVASQQETQYF. The DNA of the CDR3 is TGTGCCAGCAGTTTATATCTCGTTGCCAGCCAACAAGAGACCCAGTACTTC.

The rearrangement uses TRBV24-1 and TRBJ2-1, with a possible D match to TRBD1 (6 bases). This CDR3 is 15 amino acids long. V lost 4 bases and J 5 bases, leaving 14 bases between the germline ends. CDR1 and CDR2 (germline): KGHDR, SFDVKD. For the CDR3, the DNA is TGTGCCACCAGTGACCAAGTGACAGGAGACAATGAGCAGTTCTTC. The encoded protein is CATSDQVTGDNEQFF.

This clonotype has a handful of counts. This chain uses TRBV6-2 or TRBV6-3 with TRBJ2-1; D uncertain. V was pared by 5 bases and J by 8 bases, with 13 bases between. The CDR3 is 13 amino acids. The germline CDR1 and CDR2 sequences are MNHEY and SVGEGT. The DNA for the CDR3 is TGTGCCAGCAGTACCCTCCTAAGGGATGAGCAGTTCTTC. Encoded protein: CASSTLLRDEQFF.

The rearrangement uses TRBV20-1 and TRBJ1-1, with unresolved D. Germline V gene sequence: CDR1 DFQATT, CDR2 SNEGSKA (reference sequence). The CDR3 has 12 amino acids. Trimming took off 3 bases at V and 1 base at J, with 6 bases between the two ends. The CDR3 protein is CSARARNTEAFF. The CDR3 nucleotides read TGCAGTGCTAGGGCCAGGAACACTGAAGCTTTCTTT.

This clonotype has only a few counts. The chain has TRBV5-1 and TRBJ2-7; unclear D gene. The germline gives CDR1 SGHRS, CDR2 YFSETQ. This CDR3 has 17 amino acids. V was pared by 3 bases and J by 1 base, with 20 bases between. CDR3 DNA sequence: TGCGCCAGCAGCTCCGCCGGGCCCGCGGCACCATCCTACGAGCAGTACTTC. Translated, it gives CASSSAGPAAPSYEQYF.

This clonotype was counted a few times. The J gene is TRBJ1-2, the V gene TRBV5-1; D is perhaps TRBD1 (5 bases). This CDR3 is 15 amino acids long. Germline V gene sequence: CDR1 SGHRS, CDR2 YFSETQ. V dropped 4 bases and J dropped 3 bases, with 16 bases sitting between them. As DNA, the CDR3 is TGCGCCAGCAGCCGCGACGGGGGGTCGGACTATGGCTACACCTTC. It specifies CASSRDGGSDYGYTF.

This clonotype was seen a handful of times. This chain joins TRBV6-1 and TRBJ2-7, with D perhaps matching TRBD1 (6 bases). This CDR3 has 15 amino acids. V lost 6 bases to trimming and J lost 2 bases, with 17 bases between them. The germline V gene encodes CDR1 MNHNS and CDR2 SASEGT. The CDR3 bases are TGTGCCAGCAGGTCAGGGACATATGACCCCTACGAGCAGTACTTC. Its protein product is CASRSGTYDPYEQYF.

The J gene is TRBJ1-5, the V gene TRBV15; no reliable D call. The CDR3 contains 13 residues. Trimming pared 4 bases from V and 3 bases from J, leaving 7 bases between. Germline V gives CDR1 LNHNV, CDR2 YYDKDF (reference sequence). The CDR3: CATSTKSNQPQHF. The CDR3 DNA is TGTGCCACCAGCACAAAGTCCAATCAGCCCCAGCATTTT.

This clonotype was counted a few times. The chain is built from TRBV10-3 and TRBJ2-6; D is possibly TRBD2 (6 bases). The V gene lost 6 bases and the J gene lost 0 bases, with 12 bases spanning the gap. Germline CDR1 ENHRY, CDR2 SYGVKD. The CDR3 contains 16 residues. The CDR3 sequence is CAIRAGLSSGANVLTF. The CDR3 DNA reads as TGTGCCATCAGAGCGGGCCTAAGCTCTGGGGCCAACGTCCTGACTTTC.

This chain joins TRBV2 and TRBJ2-1; TRBD1 aligns across 8 bases. V trimming: 7 bases; J trimming: 0 bases; junction bases outside the gene matches: 2. This CDR3 has 14 residues. Germline CDR1 is SNHLY and CDR2 is FYNNEI. CDR3 sequence: CASTGQVSYNEQFF. CDR3 in DNA: TGTGCCAGCACGGGACAGGTCTCCTACAATGAGCAGTTCTTC.

This clonotype has just a few counts. This sequence joins TRBV6-1 and TRBJ2-7; D might be TRBD2 (5 bases). CDR3 length: 13 residues. With 6 bases removed from V and 2 bases from J, the gap between germline ends came to 11 bases. The germline V gene has CDR1 MNHNS and CDR2 SASEGT. The CDR3 reads CASRRELAYEQYF. The CDR3 bases are TGTGCCAGCAGGAGGGAGCTCGCCTACGAGCAGTACTTC.

J is TRBJ2-1 and V is TRBV2, with TRBD2 matching 7 bases. The trim removed 6 bases at V and 9 bases at J, leaving 14 bases unmatched. The CDR3 has 15 amino acids. The germline gives CDR1 SNHLY, CDR2 FYNNEI. Here the CDR3 DNA reads TGTGCCAGCAGCCCCACGGGACTACCGACAAGTGAGCAGTTCTTC. This translates into CASSPTGLPTSEQFF.

V usage is TRBV6-5 and J usage is TRBJ2-1; weak D call: TRBD1 (6 bases). Germline values: CDR1 MNHEY, CDR2 SVGAGI. The CDR3 totals 17 residues. Deletions cut 0 bases from V and 6 bases from J, with 18 bases between. CDR3 sequence: CASSYSLGAGPGNEQFF. The CDR3 nucleotides are TGTGCCAGCAGTTACTCATTGGGGGCGGGCCCCGGCAATGAGCAGTTCTTC.

The J gene is TRBJ1-5, the V gene TRBV12-3 or TRBV12-4; D ambiguous. The CDR3 spans 14 residues. The V gene lost 3 bases and the J gene lost 3 bases, with 9 bases spanning the gap. CDR3 DNA: TGTGCCAGCAGTTTCCGGGGATTCAATCAGCCCCAGCATTTT. Translation: CASSFRGFNQPQHF.

This clonotype was detected only once. The rearrangement links TRBV20-1 to TRBJ1-5, with 7 bases identical to TRBD1. Per the germline V gene, CDR1 is DFQATT and CDR2 is SNEGSKA (reference sequence). The CDR3 consists of 15 residues. V dropped 4 bases and J dropped 6; count of bases not matched to a gene: 12. The CDR3 sequence: CSAIQTGLFGQPQHF. The DNA of the CDR3 is TGCAGTGCTATCCAGACAGGGTTGTTCGGTCAGCCCCAGCATTTT.

A note on this clonotype: One end of the junction varies from germline; a read error may be responsible. This CDR3 is CSHSGGNLQGTQYF. In DNA form, the CDR3 reads TGCAGCCACTCAGGGGGTAACCTTCAAGGGACCCAGTACTTC. The chain combines TRBV29-1 with TRBJ2-5, with 7 nucleotides matching TRBD1. Per the germline V gene, CDR1 is SQVTM and CDR2 is ANQGSEA. CDR3 length: 14 amino acids.